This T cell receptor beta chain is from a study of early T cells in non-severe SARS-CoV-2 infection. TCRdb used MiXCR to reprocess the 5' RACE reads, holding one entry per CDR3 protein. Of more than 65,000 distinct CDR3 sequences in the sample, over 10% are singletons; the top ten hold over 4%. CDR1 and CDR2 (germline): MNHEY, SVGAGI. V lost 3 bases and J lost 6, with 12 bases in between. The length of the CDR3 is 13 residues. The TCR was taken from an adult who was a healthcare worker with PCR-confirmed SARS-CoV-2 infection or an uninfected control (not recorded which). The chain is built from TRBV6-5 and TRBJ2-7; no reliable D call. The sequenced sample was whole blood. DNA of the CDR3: TGTGCCAGCAGTTATGGCCGATCCACCGAGCAGTACTTC. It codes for CASSYGRSTEQYF.